These T cell receptor beta chains were read from a single sample in a study of blood T cells in healthy people across ages. TCRdb re-called the 5' RACE reads with MiXCR, one entry per CDR3 protein. Of 450,000 to 700,000 distinct CDR3 sequences listed, 27% are singletons. The specimen was blood. These receptors all stem from a woman aged 70 to 79 in good health. The CDR3 runs from the conserved cysteine through the conserved F or W. D genes are given only for firm matches. The size field is filled for only some rows; it gives once, few, many or a size class.

j_gene: TRBJ2-3
v_gene: TRBV6-5
d_gene: TRBD2
abundance: few
CDR3nt: TGTGCCAGCAGAACCCTAGCGGGGCTCACAGATACGCAGTATTTT
CDR3aa: CASRTLAGLTDTQYF

j_gene: TRBJ2-7
v_gene: TRBV12-3/TRBV12-4
d_gene: TRBD1
abundance: few
CDR3nt: TGTGCCAGCAGCAAACCCCAAGCCCAGGGGGCAGGCTCCTACGAGCAGTACTTC
CDR3aa: CASSKPQAQGAGSYEQYF

j_gene: TRBJ1-3
v_gene: TRBV25-1
d_gene: NA
abundance: NA
CDR3nt: TGTGCCAGCAGTTCTGGGGGGACTGGAAACACCATATATTTT
CDR3aa: CASSSGGTGNTIYF

j_gene: TRBJ2-5
v_gene: TRBV29-1
d_gene: TRBD2
abundance: few
CDR3nt: TGCAGCGTCGCTCTCGGGCTAGCGGGGATTGAGCAGTACTTC
CDR3aa: CSVALGLAGIEQYF

j_gene: TRBJ2-4
v_gene: TRBV12-3/TRBV12-4
d_gene: TRBD2
abundance: few
CDR3nt: TGTGCCAGCAGACCTAGCGGGGGCCGTCCTATTCAGTACTTC
CDR3aa: CASRPSGGRPIQYF

j_gene: TRBJ2-3
v_gene: TRBV25-1
d_gene: NA
abundance: NA
CDR3nt: TGTGCCAGCAGAAGAGGGGCTAGCACAGATACGCAGTATTTT
CDR3aa: CASRRGASTDTQYF

j_gene: TRBJ2-1
v_gene: TRBV4-1
d_gene: NA
abundance: NA
CDR3nt: TGCGCCAGCAGCCAAGACCGAAGCGGCTCCTACAATGAGCAGTTCTTC
CDR3aa: CASSQDRSGSYNEQFF

j_gene: TRBJ2-7
v_gene: TRBV7-2
d_gene: NA
abundance: many
CDR3nt: TGTGCCAGCAGCTCCTCAACGGGGGGCGTCTACGAGCAGTACTTC
CDR3aa: CASSSSTGGVYEQYF

j_gene: TRBJ2-2
v_gene: TRBV7-2
d_gene: NA
abundance: NA
CDR3nt: TGTGCCACGAGAAGAGGACACACCGGGGAGCTGTTTTTT
CDR3aa: CATRRGHTGELFF

j_gene: TRBJ1-2
v_gene: TRBV20-1
d_gene: NA
abundance: few
CDR3nt: TGCAGTGCTAGAGATAGGGGTTGGGATGGCTACACCTTC
CDR3aa: CSARDRGWDGYTF

j_gene: TRBJ1-2
v_gene: TRBV20-1
d_gene: NA
abundance: few
CDR3nt: TGCAGTGCTTGGACGGAAAACTATGGCTACACCTTC
CDR3aa: CSAWTENYGYTF

j_gene: TRBJ2-3
v_gene: TRBV21-1
d_gene: NA
abundance: NA
CDR3nt: TGTGCCAGAAAGCTCCCGGGGGGGGGAGTAGATACGCAGTATTTT
CDR3aa: CARKLPGGGVDTQYF

j_gene: TRBJ2-3
v_gene: TRBV20-1
d_gene: NA
abundance: few
CDR3nt: TGCAGTGCATCCTTCACAGGTACGCAGTATTTT
CDR3aa: CSASFTGTQYF

j_gene: TRBJ1-4
v_gene: TRBV6-5
d_gene: NA
abundance: NA
CDR3nt: TGTGCCAGCCAAAGGGGGGGGGCAGTCGGTGAAAAACTGCTTTTT
CDR3aa: CASQRGGAVGEKLLF

j_gene: TRBJ2-3
v_gene: TRBV12-3/TRBV12-4
d_gene: NA
abundance: few
CDR3nt: TGTGCCAGCAGTCCGAAAGATACGCAGTATTTT
CDR3aa: CASSPKDTQYF

j_gene: TRBJ2-5
v_gene: TRBV5-6
d_gene: TRBD2
abundance: NA
CDR3nt: TGTGCCAGCAGCTTGGGTCGAGTAGCGGGACTAGCATCCATGCACCAAGAGACCCAGTACTTC
CDR3aa: CASSLGRVAGLASMHQETQYF

j_gene: TRBJ1-2
v_gene: TRBV20-1
d_gene: NA
abundance: NA
CDR3nt: TGCAGTGCTTCTTCACAGGGAGCAGTTGGCTACACCTTC
CDR3aa: CSASSQGAVGYTF

j_gene: TRBJ1-5
v_gene: TRBV20-1
d_gene: NA
abundance: NA
CDR3nt: TGCAGTGCTTTACAACAGGAGAATCAGCCCCAGCATTTT
CDR3aa: CSALQQENQPQHF

j_gene: TRBJ2-5
v_gene: TRBV6-6
d_gene: TRBD2
abundance: few
CDR3nt: TGTGCCAGCCTCGACCCCGCTAGCGGGGTAGAGACCCAGTACTTC
CDR3aa: CASLDPASGVETQYF

j_gene: TRBJ2-7
v_gene: TRBV7-2
d_gene: NA
abundance: many
CDR3nt: TGTGCCAGCAGCTTAGGAATAAGTTCCTACGAGCAGTACTTC
CDR3aa: CASSLGISSYEQYF

j_gene: TRBJ1-3
v_gene: TRBV7-2
d_gene: NA
abundance: NA
CDR3nt: TGTGCCAGCAGCTTAGAGGTCCGCACCAGCTCTGGAAACACCATATATTTT
CDR3aa: CASSLEVRTSSGNTIYF

j_gene: TRBJ2-3
v_gene: TRBV20-1
d_gene: NA
abundance: few
CDR3nt: TGCAGTGCTAGGGAAGGAACCAGCACAGATACGCAGTATTTT
CDR3aa: CSAREGTSTDTQYF

j_gene: TRBJ2-1
v_gene: TRBV5-4
d_gene: TRBD2
abundance: NA
CDR3nt: TGTGCCAGCAGCTGGGGCGGCGGGGGGGCCGTGAATGAGCAGTTCTTC
CDR3aa: CASSWGGGGAVNEQFF

j_gene: TRBJ2-3
v_gene: TRBV20-1
d_gene: NA
abundance: NA
CDR3nt: TGCAGTGCCGTGACTAGCACAGATACGCAGTATTTT
CDR3aa: CSAVTSTDTQYF

j_gene: TRBJ2-7
v_gene: TRBV7-2
d_gene: TRBD2
abundance: NA
CDR3nt: TGTGCCAGCAGCCGGACTAGCGGGGGCTCCTACGAGCAGTACTTC
CDR3aa: CASSRTSGGSYEQYF

j_gene: TRBJ2-1
v_gene: TRBV20-1
d_gene: TRBD1
abundance: few
CDR3nt: TGCAGTGCTCAACCGATCGACAGGGGCTACAATGAGCAGTTCTTC
CDR3aa: CSAQPIDRGYNEQFF

j_gene: TRBJ2-5
v_gene: TRBV27
d_gene: NA
abundance: NA
CDR3nt: TGTGCCAGCATCGTGGGGACCCAGTACTTC
CDR3aa: CASIVGTQYF

j_gene: TRBJ2-7
v_gene: TRBV12-3/TRBV12-4
d_gene: NA
abundance: few
CDR3nt: TGTGCCAGCAGGGCCCAGGGATACGAGCAGTACTTC
CDR3aa: CASRAQGYEQYF

j_gene: TRBJ2-7
v_gene: TRBV20-1
d_gene: NA
abundance: NA
CDR3nt: TGCAGTGCTAGATCCACCCAGTACGAGCAGTACTTC
CDR3aa: CSARSTQYEQYF

j_gene: TRBJ2-7
v_gene: TRBV6-2/TRBV6-3
d_gene: TRBD2
abundance: few
CDR3nt: TGTGCCAGCATGGGTTTGGCGACTAGCGGAAACTACGAGCAGTACTTC
CDR3aa: CASMGLATSGNYEQYF

j_gene: TRBJ1-2
v_gene: TRBV10-3
d_gene: NA
abundance: few
CDR3nt: TGTGCCATCAGTAACGGGGCACACACCCATGGCTACACCTTC
CDR3aa: CAISNGAHTHGYTF

j_gene: TRBJ2-2
v_gene: TRBV7-2
d_gene: TRBD2
abundance: few
CDR3nt: TGTGCCAGCACTAGCGGGGGGGCGATCACCGGGGAGCTGTTTTTT
CDR3aa: CASTSGGAITGELFF

j_gene: TRBJ2-7
v_gene: TRBV29-1
d_gene: TRBD2
abundance: NA
CDR3nt: TGCAGCGTTGAAGGCGGGGGAGGGACCGAGACCCGTTACTACGAGCAGTACTTC
CDR3aa: CSVEGGGGTETRYYEQYF

j_gene: TRBJ2-5
v_gene: TRBV20-1
d_gene: TRBD2
abundance: NA
CDR3nt: TGCAGTGCTAACAAGGGACTAGCTAGGGAGACCCAGTACTTC
CDR3aa: CSANKGLARETQYF

j_gene: TRBJ2-1
v_gene: TRBV20-1
d_gene: NA
abundance: NA
CDR3nt: TGCAGTGCTAGAGCCTCCTACAATGAGCAGTTCTTC
CDR3aa: CSARASYNEQFF

j_gene: TRBJ2-5
v_gene: TRBV9
d_gene: TRBD2
abundance: few
CDR3nt: TGTGCCAGCAGCCCACGTAGCGGGGGCCCTAAAGAGACCCAGTACTTC
CDR3aa: CASSPRSGGPKETQYF